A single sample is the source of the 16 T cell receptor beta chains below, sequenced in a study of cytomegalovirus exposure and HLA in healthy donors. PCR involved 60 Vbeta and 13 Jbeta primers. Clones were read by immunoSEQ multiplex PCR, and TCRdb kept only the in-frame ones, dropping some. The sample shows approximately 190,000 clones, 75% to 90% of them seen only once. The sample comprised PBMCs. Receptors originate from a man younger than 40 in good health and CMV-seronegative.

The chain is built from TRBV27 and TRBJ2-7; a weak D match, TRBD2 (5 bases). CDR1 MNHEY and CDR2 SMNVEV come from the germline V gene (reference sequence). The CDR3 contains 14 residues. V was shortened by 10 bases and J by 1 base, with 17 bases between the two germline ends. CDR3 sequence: CATRVGGLSYEQYF. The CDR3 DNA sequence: TGTGCCACACGGGTTGGCGGGCTGTCCTACGAGCAGTACTTC.

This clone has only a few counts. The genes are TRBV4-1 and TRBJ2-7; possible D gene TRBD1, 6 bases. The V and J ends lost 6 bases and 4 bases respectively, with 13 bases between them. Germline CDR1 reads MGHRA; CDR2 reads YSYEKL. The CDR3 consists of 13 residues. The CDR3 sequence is CASRDSKTYEQYF. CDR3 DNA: TGCGCCAGCAGGGACAGTAAAACATACGAGCAGTACTTC.

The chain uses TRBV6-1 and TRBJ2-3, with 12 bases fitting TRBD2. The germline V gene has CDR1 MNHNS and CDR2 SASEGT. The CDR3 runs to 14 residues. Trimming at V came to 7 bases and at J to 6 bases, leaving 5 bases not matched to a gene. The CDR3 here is CASTSGGALDTQYF. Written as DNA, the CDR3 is TGTGCCAGCACTAGCGGGGGGGCATTGGATACGCAGTATTTT.

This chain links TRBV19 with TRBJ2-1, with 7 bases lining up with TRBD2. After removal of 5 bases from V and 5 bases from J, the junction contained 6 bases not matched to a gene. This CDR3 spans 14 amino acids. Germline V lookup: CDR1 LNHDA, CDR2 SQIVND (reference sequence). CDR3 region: CASSAGVGDNEQFF. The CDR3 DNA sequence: TGTGCCAGTAGTGCGGGAGTCGGGGACAATGAGCAGTTCTTC.

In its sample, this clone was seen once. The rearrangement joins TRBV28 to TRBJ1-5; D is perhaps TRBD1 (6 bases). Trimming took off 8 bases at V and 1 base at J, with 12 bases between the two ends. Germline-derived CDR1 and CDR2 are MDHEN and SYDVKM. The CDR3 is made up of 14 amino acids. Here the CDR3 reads CASEKGGSNQPQHF. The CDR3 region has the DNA TGTGCCAGCGAAAAGGGGGGGAGCAATCAGCCCCAGCATTTT.

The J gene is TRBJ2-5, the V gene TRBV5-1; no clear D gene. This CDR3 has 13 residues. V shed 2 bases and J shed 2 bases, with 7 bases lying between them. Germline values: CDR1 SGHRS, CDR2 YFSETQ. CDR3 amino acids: CASSLSEQETQYF. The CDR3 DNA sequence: TGCGCCAGCAGCTTATCCGAGCAAGAGACCCAGTACTTC.

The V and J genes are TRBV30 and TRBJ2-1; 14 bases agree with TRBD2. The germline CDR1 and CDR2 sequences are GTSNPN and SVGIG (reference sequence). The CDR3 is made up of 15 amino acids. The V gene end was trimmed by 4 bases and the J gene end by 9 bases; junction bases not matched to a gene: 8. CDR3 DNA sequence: TGTGCCTGGATCAGGGGACTAGCGGGAGTGGGTGAGCAGTTCTTC. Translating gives CAWIRGLAGVGEQFF.

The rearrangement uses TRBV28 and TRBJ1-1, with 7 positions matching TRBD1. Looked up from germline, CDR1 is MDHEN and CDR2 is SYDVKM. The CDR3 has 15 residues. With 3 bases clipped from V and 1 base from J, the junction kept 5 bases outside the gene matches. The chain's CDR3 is CASSFSGGGNTEAFF. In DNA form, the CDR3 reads TGTGCCAGCAGTTTTTCAGGGGGTGGGAACACTGAAGCTTTCTTT.

The CDR3 loop reads CATTTGTKFQYF. The CDR3 DNA sequence: TGTGCCACCACTACCGGGACTAAATTCCAGTACTTC. This chain uses TRBV28 with TRBJ2-5; 7 bases agree with TRBD2. Trimming removed 10 bases from V and 10 bases from J; junction bases left unmatched: 12. Germline assignment: CDR1 MDHEN and CDR2 SYDVKM. This CDR3 is 12 amino acids long.

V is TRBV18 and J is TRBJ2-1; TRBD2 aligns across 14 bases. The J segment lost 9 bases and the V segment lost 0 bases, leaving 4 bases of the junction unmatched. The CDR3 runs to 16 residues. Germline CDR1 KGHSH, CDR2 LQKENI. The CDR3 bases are TGTGCCAGCTCACCACCGGGACTAGCGGGAGTAGGTGAGCAGTTCTTC. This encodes CASSPPGLAGVGEQFF.

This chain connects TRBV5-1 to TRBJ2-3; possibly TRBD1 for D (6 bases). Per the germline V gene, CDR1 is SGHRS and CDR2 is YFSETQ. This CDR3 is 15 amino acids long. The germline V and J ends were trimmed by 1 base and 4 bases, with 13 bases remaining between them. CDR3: CASSLYDRPPDTQYF. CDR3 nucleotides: TGCGCCAGCAGCTTGTACGACAGGCCGCCAGATACGCAGTATTTT.

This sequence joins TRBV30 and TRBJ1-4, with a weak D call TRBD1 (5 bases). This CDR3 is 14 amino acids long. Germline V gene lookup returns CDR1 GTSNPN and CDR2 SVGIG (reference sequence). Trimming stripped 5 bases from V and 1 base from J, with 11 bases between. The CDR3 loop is CAWSRGGTNEKLFF. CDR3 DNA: TGTGCCTGGTCACGGGGGGGAACTAATGAAAAACTGTTTTTT.

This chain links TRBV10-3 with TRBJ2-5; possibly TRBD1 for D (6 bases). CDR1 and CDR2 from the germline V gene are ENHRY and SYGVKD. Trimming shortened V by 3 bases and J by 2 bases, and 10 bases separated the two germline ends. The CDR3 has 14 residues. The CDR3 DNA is TGTGCCATCAGTGACCAGGACAGACAAGAGACCCAGTACTTC. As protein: CAISDQDRQETQYF.

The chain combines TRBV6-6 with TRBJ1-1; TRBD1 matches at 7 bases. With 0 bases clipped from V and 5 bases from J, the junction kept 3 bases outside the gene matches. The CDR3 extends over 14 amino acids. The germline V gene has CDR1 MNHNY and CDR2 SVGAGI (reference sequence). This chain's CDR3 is CASSYSGQTTEAFF. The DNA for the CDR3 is TGTGCCAGCAGTTACTCGGGACAGACGACTGAAGCTTTCTTT.

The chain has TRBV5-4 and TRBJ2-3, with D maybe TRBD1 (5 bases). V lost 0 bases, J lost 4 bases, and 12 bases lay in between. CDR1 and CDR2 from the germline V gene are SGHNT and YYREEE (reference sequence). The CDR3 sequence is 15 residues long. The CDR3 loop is CASSLGQLAADTQYF. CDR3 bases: TGTGCCAGCAGCTTGGGACAGTTGGCCGCAGATACGCAGTATTTT. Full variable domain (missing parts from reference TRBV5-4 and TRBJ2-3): ETGVTQSPTHLIKTRGQQVTLRCSSQSGHNTVSWYQQALGQGPQFIFQYYREEENGRGNFPPRFSGLQFPNYSSELNVNALELDDSALYLCASSLGQLAADTQYFGPGTRLTVL.

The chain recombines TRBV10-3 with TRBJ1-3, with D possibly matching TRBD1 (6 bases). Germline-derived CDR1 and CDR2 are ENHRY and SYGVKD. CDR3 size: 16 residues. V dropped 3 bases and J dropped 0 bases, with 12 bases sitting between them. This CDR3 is CAISDQGTSSGNTIYF. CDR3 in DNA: TGTGCCATCAGTGATCAGGGGACGAGCTCTGGAAACACCATATATTTT.